The 9 T cell receptor beta chains below all came from one sample that was sequenced in a study of blood T cell repertoires in COVID-19 (dated by TCRdb to 2019 to 2021). Library method: the immunoSEQ multiplex PCR assay. The table was pulled from immuneACCESS by TCRdb, which kept in-frame rearrangements only. Such tables lose some clones; where checked, under half of the loss comes from unresolved V genes, and the rest has no known cause. This sample lists more than 60,000 clones; 80% to 95% were detected once. The biggest ten clones account for 6.9% of the sample. The sample comprised peripheral blood. These receptors came from a human donor in a cohort sampled during active COVID-19.

The chain carries TRBV5-1 and TRBJ2-5; a weak D match, TRBD1 (5 bases). V lost 9 bases and J lost 5, with 17 bases in between. The CDR3 runs 13 residues. Germline CDR1 and CDR2: SGHRS and YFSETQ. CDR3 in DNA: TGCGCCACCAATAGTGGGGCGCGGGAGACCCAGTACTTC. Translated: CATNSGARETQYF.

This rearrangement joins TRBV7-9 to TRBJ1-1; 7 nucleotides agree with TRBD1. Trimming cost V 3 bases and J 2 bases; bases outside gene matches: 6. The CDR3 extends over 15 amino acids. Germline CDR1 is SEHNR and CDR2 is FQNEAQ (reference sequence). DNA for the CDR3: TGTGCCAGCAGCTTCCAGACAGGGCTCAACACTGAAGCTTTCTTT. Its translation: CASSFQTGLNTEAFF.

V usage is TRBV5-6 and J usage is TRBJ2-5, with 8 bases lining up with TRBD2. This CDR3 has 16 amino acids. V lost 2 bases, J lost 3 bases, and 9 bases stayed unmatched. Germline V gene sequence: CDR1 SGHDT, CDR2 YYEEEE. The CDR3, as DNA: TGTGCCAGCAGCTTACCCGGGCTAGCGGGTAAAGAGACCCAGTACTTC. Encoded protein: CASSLPGLAGKETQYF.

This clone turned up a few times. V usage is TRBV11-2 and J usage is TRBJ2-1; 7 bases map to TRBD2. The ends lost 4 bases at V and 0 bases at J; junction bases unmatched: 9. The CDR3 consists of 17 residues. Looked up from germline, CDR1 is SGHAT and CDR2 is FQNNGV. The CDR3 nucleotides read TGTGCCAGCAGCTCCCCGGGGGGTAGCAGCTCCTACAATGAGCAGTTCTTC. It codes for CASSSPGGSSSYNEQFF.

The rearrangement links TRBV11-2 to TRBJ2-7, with 7 positions matching TRBD2. Germline values: CDR1 SGHAT, CDR2 FQNNGV. The CDR3 is made up of 12 amino acids. Germline trimming cut 1 base from V and 6 bases from J; bases unmatched to any gene: 0. The CDR3 here is CASSLGGGEQYF. CDR3 bases: TGTGCCAGCAGCTTAGGGGGGGGCGAGCAGTACTTC.

The J gene is TRBJ2-2, the V gene TRBV12-3 or TRBV12-4; 10 positions agree with TRBD2. The CDR3 consists of 13 residues. The CDR3 loop reads CAGSGGPTGELFF. As DNA, the CDR3 is TGTGCAGGTAGCGGGGGGCCGACCGGGGAGCTGTTTTTT.

The V and J genes are TRBV23-1 and TRBJ2-3; 8 bases fit TRBD1. TRBV23-1 is labeled an ORF, and its function is uncertain. V lost 7 bases and J lost 2; bases outside the gene matches: 2. The CDR3 spans 13 residues. This CDR3 is CASTGQATDTQYF. CDR3 DNA sequence: TGCGCCAGCACGGGACAGGCCACAGATACGCAGTATTTT.

The rearrangement uses TRBV28 and TRBJ2-4, with 9 bases that match TRBD1. CDR3 length: 13 residues. Trimming removed 6 bases from V and 6 bases from J; junction bases left unmatched: 3. Germline loops: CDR1 MDHEN, CDR2 SYDVKM. The CDR3 is CASRGTGTNIQYF. CDR3 sequence (DNA): TGTGCCAGCAGGGGGACAGGGACAAACATTCAGTACTTC.

This chain connects TRBV6-1 to TRBJ2-3, with 12 bases fitting TRBD2. The CDR3 extends over 15 amino acids. Germline V gene data show CDR1 as MNHNS and CDR2 as SASEGT. V was pared by 2 bases and J by 4 bases, with 1 base of the junction left unmatched. The CDR3 DNA reads TGTGCCAGCAGTGAACTAGCGGGGGGGCCAGATACGCAGTATTTT. Its protein is CASSELAGGPDTQYF.